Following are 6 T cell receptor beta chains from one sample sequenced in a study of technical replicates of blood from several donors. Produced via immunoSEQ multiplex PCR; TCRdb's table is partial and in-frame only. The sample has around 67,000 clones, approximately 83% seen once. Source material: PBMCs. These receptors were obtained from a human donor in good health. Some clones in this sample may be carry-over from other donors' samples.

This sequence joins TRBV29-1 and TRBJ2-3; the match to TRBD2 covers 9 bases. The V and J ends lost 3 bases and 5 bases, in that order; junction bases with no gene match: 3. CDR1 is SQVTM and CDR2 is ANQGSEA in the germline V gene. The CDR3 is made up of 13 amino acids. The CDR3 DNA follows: TGCAGCGTTGAGGAGCGGGGGGTAGATACGCAGTATTTT. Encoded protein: CSVEERGVDTQYF.

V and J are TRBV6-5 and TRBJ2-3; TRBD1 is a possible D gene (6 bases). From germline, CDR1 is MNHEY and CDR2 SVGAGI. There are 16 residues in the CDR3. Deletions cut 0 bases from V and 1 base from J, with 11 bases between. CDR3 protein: CASSYSKRQGTDTQYF. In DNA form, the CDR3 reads TGTGCCAGCAGTTACTCGAAACGACAGGGCACAGATACGCAGTATTTT.

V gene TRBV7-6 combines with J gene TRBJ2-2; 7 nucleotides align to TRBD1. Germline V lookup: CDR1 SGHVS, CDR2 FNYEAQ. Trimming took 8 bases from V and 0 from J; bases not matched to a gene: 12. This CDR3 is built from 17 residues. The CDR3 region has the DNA TGTGCCAGCTCCGGGGACAGAGCTGAACCGAACACCGGGGAGCTGTTTTTT. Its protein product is CASSGDRAEPNTGELFF.

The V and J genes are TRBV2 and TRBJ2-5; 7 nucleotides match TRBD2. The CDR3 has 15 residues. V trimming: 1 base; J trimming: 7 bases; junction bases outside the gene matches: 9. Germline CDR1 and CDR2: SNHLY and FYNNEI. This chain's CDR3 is CASSEGTRGSGTQYF. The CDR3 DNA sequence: TGTGCCAGCAGTGAAGGGACTAGGGGATCGGGGACCCAGTACTTC. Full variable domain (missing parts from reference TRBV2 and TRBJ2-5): EPEVTQTPSHQVTQMGQEVILRCVPISNHLYFYWYRQILGQKVEFLVSFYNNEISEKSEIFDDQFSVERPDGSNFTLKIRSTKLEDSAMYFCASSEGTRGSGTQYFGPGTRLLVL.

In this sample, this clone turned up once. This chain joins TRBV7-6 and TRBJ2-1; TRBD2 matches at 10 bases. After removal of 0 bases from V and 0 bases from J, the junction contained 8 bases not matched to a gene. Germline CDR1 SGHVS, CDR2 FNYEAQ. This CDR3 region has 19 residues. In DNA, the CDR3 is TGTGCCAGCAGCTTAGCGGTCTATAGCGGGGGGCCCTCCTACAATGAGCAGTTCTTC. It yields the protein CASSLAVYSGGPSYNEQFF.

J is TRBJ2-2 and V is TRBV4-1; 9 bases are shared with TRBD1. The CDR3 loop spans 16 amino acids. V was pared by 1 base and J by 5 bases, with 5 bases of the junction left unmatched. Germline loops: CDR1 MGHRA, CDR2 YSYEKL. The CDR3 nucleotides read TGCGCCAGCAGCCAAGCGCGGGGGACAGGGACCGGGGAGCTGTTTTTT. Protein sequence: CASSQARGTGTGELFF.